This TCR beta chain is from a study of memory CD4+ T cells and cytomegalovirus serostatus. Single viable CD3+CD4+CD8-CD45RO+ cells were sorted as the memory CD4+ T cells. Notes on the study in general: The CMV-associated TCR signature appears largely within the CD4+ memory repertoire.

The protocol was immunoSEQ multiplex PCR, while the TCRdb copy is restricted to in-frame clones and leaves out a portion. The repertoire holds some 60,000 clones, around three quarters seen once, with about 3% in the top ten. This clone was recorded a few times. The target antigen is unknown. Trimming left V 4 bases short and J 5 bases short, with 15 bases between. The CDR3 has 15 amino acids. CDR1 is SGHRS, CDR2 YFSETQ, per germline. Sequenced material: memory CD4+ T cells from blood. The clonotype was recovered from an adult in good health and CMV-seropositive. The chain uses TRBV5-1 and TRBJ2-2; possibly TRBD1 or TRBD2 for D (5 bases each). In DNA form, the CDR3 reads TGCGCCAGCAGCCCCGGGACCTATGGGACCGGGGAGCTGTTTTTT. This gives the protein CASSPGTYGTGELFF.